This T cell receptor (beta chain) was documented in a study of blood T cells in healthy people across ages. As for the study in general: Researchers report that template switching captured about one barcoded beta molecule per two T cells.

Every sample yielded at least 6.5 million isolated PBMCs. With each sample, at least 6 micrograms of total RNA were extracted. The authors ran a second PCR of about 6 to 11 cycles using a sample-barcoded 5' primer and a J-beta primer mix. TCRdb analysed the 5' RACE reads with MiXCR anew, one entry per CDR3 protein. The sample holds some 1.1 million distinct CDR3 sequences, around two fifths seen once. Worth noting for this clonotype: Antigen unknown.

This CDR3 has 11 residues. Germline CDR1 and CDR2: GTSNPN and SVGIG (reference sequence). V lost 5 bases and J 2 bases, leaving 6 bases between the germline ends. Study-wide points: Without sorted subsets, naive and antigen-experienced compartments could not be conclusively compared.

J is TRBJ1-2 and V is TRBV30; D gene unclear. The sequence was obtained from a man aged 18 to 29 in good health. Material: blood. The CDR3, as DNA: TGTGCCTGGTCCAGGAACTATGGCTACACCTTC. Translated: CAWSRNYGYTF. Full variable domain (outside the CDR3, taken from reference TRBV30 and TRBJ1-2): SQTIHQWPATLVQPVGSPLSLECTVEGTSNPNLYWYRQAAGRGLQLLFYSVGIGQISSEVPQNLSASRPQDRQFILSSKKLLLSDSGFYLCAWSRNYGYTFGSGTRLTVV.